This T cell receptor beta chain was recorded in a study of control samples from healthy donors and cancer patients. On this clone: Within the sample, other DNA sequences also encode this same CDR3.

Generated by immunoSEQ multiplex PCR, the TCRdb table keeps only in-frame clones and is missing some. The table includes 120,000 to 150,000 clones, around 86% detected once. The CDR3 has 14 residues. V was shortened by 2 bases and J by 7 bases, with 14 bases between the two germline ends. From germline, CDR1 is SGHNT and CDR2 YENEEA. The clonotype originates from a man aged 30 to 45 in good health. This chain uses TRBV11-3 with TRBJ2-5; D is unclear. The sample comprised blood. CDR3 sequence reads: CASSLYGATGTQYF. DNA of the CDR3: TGTGCCAGCAGCTTATACGGTGCCACTGGGACCCAGTACTTC.